This record concerns one T cell receptor beta chain sequence. Trimming took 6 bases from V and 5 from J; bases not matched to a gene: 8. The V gene's germline CDR1 is MNHEY and CDR2 SVGAGI. The CDR3 runs to 15 residues. Original analysis: Estimates of nucleated cell counts were drawn from the amplification of reference gene primers. Generated by immunoSEQ multiplex PCR, the TCRdb table keeps only in-frame clones and is missing some. Clonal size and the V and J genes are those of that table, whereas D and trimming came from the DNA. The repertoire includes some 70,000 clones, approximately 84% of them detected once, and 4.5% sits in the top ten. This record comes from a study of blood T cell repertoires in COVID-19. On the study more broadly: COVID-19 samples collected from the United States, Italy and Spain covered acute and convalescent phases. T cells, B-cell-depleted T cells, or PBMCs supplied cDNA or gDNA.

This receptor was obtained from a woman between 55 and 75 years old with acute or convalescent COVID-19. Sequenced sample: peripheral blood. This sequence joins TRBV6-5 and TRBJ2-5; 11 nucleotides align to TRBD2. CDR3 loop: CASRPASGGPETQYF. Here the CDR3 DNA reads TGTGCCAGCAGACCCGCTAGCGGGGGGCCGGAGACCCAGTACTTC.